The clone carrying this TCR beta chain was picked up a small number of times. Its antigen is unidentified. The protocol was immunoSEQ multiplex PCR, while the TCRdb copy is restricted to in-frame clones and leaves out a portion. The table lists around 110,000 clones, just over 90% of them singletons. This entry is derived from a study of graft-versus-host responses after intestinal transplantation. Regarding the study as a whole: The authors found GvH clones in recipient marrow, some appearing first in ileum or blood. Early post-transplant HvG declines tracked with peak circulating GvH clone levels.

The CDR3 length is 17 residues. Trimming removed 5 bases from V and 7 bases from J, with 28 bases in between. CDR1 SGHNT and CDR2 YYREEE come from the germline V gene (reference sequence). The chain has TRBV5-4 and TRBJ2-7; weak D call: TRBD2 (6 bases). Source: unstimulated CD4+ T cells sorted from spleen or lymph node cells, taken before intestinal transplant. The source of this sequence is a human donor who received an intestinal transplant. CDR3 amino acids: CASSKGLGGTAPGEQYF. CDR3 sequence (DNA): TGTGCCAGCAGTAAGGGGTTGGGCGGGACGGCGCCGGGGGAGCAGTACTTC.